This T cell receptor (beta chain) emerged from a study of blood T cell repertoires in COVID-19. As for the study in general: PBMCs, B-cell-depleted T cells, or T cells provided the cDNA or gDNA that made up the material.

How the authors handled the data: The authors estimated nucleated cell counts from reference gene primer amplification. The method was immunoSEQ multiplex PCR; TCRdb's version includes in-frame clones alone and lacks a portion of them. Clonal size and the V and J genes are those of that table, whereas D and trimming came from the DNA. The sample records fewer than 200,000 clones, around nine tenths being singletons. Seattle patients were enrolled while actively infected and followed longitudinally. Trimming took 0 bases from V and 0 from J, leaving 5 bases between them. Per the germline V gene, CDR1 is ENHRY and CDR2 is SYGVKD. This CDR3 has 14 residues.

This chain links TRBV10-3 with TRBJ2-5; possible D gene TRBD2, 5 bases. The source is a woman between 65 and 79 years old with COVID-19, enrolled during active disease. Specimen: peripheral blood. The CDR3 nucleotides are TGTGCCATCAGTGAGTCGCGGGACCAAGAGACCCAGTACTTC. Translated, it gives CAISESRDQETQYF.